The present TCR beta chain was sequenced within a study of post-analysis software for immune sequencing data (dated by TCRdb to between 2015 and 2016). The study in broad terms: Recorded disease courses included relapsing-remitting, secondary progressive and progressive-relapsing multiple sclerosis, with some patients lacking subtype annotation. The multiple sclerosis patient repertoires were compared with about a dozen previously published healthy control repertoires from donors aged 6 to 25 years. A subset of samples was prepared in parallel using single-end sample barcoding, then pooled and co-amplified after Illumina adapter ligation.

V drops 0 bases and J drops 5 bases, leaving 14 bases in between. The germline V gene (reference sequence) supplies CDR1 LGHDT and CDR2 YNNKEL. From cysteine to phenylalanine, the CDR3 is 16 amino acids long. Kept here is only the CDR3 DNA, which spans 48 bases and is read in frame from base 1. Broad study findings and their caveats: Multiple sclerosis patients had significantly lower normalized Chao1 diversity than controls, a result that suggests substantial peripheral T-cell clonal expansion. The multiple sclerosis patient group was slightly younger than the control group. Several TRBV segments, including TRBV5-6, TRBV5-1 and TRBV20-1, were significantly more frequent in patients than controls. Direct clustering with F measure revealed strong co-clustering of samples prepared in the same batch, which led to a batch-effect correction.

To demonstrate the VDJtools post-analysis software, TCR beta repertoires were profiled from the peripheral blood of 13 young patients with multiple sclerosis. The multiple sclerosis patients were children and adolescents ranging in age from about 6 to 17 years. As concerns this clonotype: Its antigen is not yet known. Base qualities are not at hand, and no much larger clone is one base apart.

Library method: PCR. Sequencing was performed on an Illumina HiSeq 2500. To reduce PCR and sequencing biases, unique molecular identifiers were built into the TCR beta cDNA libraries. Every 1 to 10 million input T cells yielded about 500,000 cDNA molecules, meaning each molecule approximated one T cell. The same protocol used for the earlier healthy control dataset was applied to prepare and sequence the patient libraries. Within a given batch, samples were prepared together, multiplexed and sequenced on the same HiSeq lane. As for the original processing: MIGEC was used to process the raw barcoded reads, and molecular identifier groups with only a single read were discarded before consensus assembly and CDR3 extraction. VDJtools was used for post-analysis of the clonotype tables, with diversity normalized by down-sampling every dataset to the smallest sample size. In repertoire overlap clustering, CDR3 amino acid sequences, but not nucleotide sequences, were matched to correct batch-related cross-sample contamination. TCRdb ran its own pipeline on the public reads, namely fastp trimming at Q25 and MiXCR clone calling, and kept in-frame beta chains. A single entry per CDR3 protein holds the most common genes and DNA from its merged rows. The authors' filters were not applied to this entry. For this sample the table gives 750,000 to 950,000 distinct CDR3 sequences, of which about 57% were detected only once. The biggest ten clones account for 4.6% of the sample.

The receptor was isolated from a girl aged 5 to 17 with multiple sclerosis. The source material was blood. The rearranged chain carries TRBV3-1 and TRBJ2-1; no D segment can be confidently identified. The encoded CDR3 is CASSQDYPAPNNEQFF. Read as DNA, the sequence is TGTGCCAGCAGCCAAGATTATCCAGCGCCTAACAATGAGCAGTTCTTC.